Below, 20 T cell receptor beta chains from the same sample are listed, as sequenced in a study of blood T cell repertoires in COVID-19. The data were produced by immunoSEQ multiplex PCR, yet TCRdb's version contains in-frame clones alone and is incomplete. The sample contains around 220,000 clones, approximately 80% of which appear only once. Sequencing was done on a sample of peripheral blood. The receptors come from a woman aged 80 or over with COVID-19, enrolled during active disease.

This clone was detected once. This chain joins TRBV29-1 and TRBJ2-1, with TRBD2 identical over 9 bases. The J segment lost 8 bases and the V segment lost 3 bases, leaving 5 bases of the junction unmatched. This CDR3 is built from 13 residues. Per germline, CDR1 SQVTM and CDR2 ANQGSEA. CDR3 loop: CSVDLAGRDEQFF. As DNA, the CDR3 is TGCAGCGTTGACCTAGCGGGGAGGGATGAGCAGTTCTTC.

The chain carries TRBV6-5 and TRBJ1-1; tentatively, D is TRBD1 (6 bases). Germline CDR1 is MNHEY and CDR2 is SVGAGI. The CDR3 covers 16 residues. Trimming removed 0 bases from V and 4 bases from J, with 15 bases in between. CDR3 sequence (DNA): TGTGCCAGCAGTTACTCCGGCAGGCCCAGGGGCACTGAAGCTTTCTTT. Protein sequence: CASSYSGRPRGTEAFF.

The CDR3, as DNA: TGTGCCAGCAGCTCGGGTTCGCAAGAGACCCAGTACTTC. Its protein product is CASSSGSQETQYF. The V call is TRBV11-3, the J call TRBJ2-5, with D unclear. V was clipped by 4 bases and J by 2 bases, with 8 bases between them. Per germline, CDR1 SGHNT and CDR2 YENEEA. The CDR3 extends over 13 amino acids.

This chain joins TRBV9 and TRBJ1-1; tentative D call: TRBD1 (5 bases). CDR1 and CDR2 (germline): SGDLS, YYNGEE. V lost 3 bases and J 4 bases, leaving 13 bases between the germline ends. CDR3 length equals 14 residues. CDR3 sequence: CASSAGILGTEAFF. CDR3 nucleotide sequence: TGTGCCAGCAGCGCAGGGATTTTGGGCACTGAAGCTTTCTTT.

The J gene is TRBJ1-2, the V gene TRBV5-1; D ambiguous. This CDR3 is built from 14 residues. V was shortened by 5 bases and J by 7 bases, with 18 bases between the two germline ends. Per germline, CDR1 SGHRS and CDR2 YFSETQ. CDR3 sequence reads: CASSSESSQAGYTF. The DNA of the CDR3 is TGCGCCAGCAGTTCCGAATCCTCCCAGGCTGGCTACACCTTC.

The gene calls are TRBV6-4 and TRBJ1-2, with D unclear. CDR3 length: 11 amino acids. Germline loops: CDR1 MRHNA, CDR2 SNTAGT. Trimming shortened V by 2 bases and J by 8 bases, and 6 bases separated the two germline ends. CDR3 in amino acids: CASSDLGGYTF. As DNA, the CDR3 is TGTGCCAGCAGTGACCTCGGGGGCTACACCTTC.

In this sample, this clone turned up once. V gene TRBV19 combines with J gene TRBJ1-5; perhaps TRBD1 as D (6 bases). V lost 4 bases and J 1 base, leaving 11 bases between the germline ends. The CDR3 has 15 amino acids. Germline CDR1 LNHDA, CDR2 SQIVND (reference sequence). CDR3 coding DNA: TGTGCCAGTAGTAGCCAGGGGTTGAGCAATCAGCCCCAGCATTTT. Translated, it gives CASSSQGLSNQPQHF.

The chain uses TRBV5-1 and TRBJ1-1; D is perhaps TRBD1 (6 bases). CDR1 and CDR2 (germline): SGHRS, YFSETQ. CDR3 length: 14 residues. Trimming pared 2 bases from V and 1 base from J, leaving 9 bases between. CDR3 amino acids: CASSLRTENTEAFF. CDR3 in DNA: TGCGCCAGCAGCTTAAGGACAGAGAACACTGAAGCTTTCTTT.

This chain joins TRBV5-1 and TRBJ2-2, with 14 bases identical to TRBD2. With 0 bases clipped from V and 7 bases from J, the junction kept 2 bases outside the gene matches. This CDR3 has 16 amino acids. Germline values: CDR1 SGHRS, CDR2 YFSETQ. DNA for the CDR3: TGCGCCAGCAGCTTGGGGACTAGCGGGAGGAACGGGGAGCTGTTTTTT. Translated: CASSLGTSGRNGELFF.

The CDR3 sequence is CATSEAGAGTETQYF. As DNA, the CDR3 is TGTGCCACCAGTGAGGCGGGGGCCGGGACGGAGACCCAGTACTTC. The chain uses TRBV24-1 and TRBJ2-5, with a weak D call TRBD2 (7 bases). The CDR3 spans 15 residues. The V gene's germline CDR1 is KGHDR and CDR2 SFDVKD. V was cut by 4 bases and J by 5 bases, with 16 bases left in between.

Here the CDR3 DNA reads TGTGCCAGCAGCGTAGGGGACTTCGGGAATCAGCCCCAGCATTTT. Amino acids: CASSVGDFGNQPQHF. This chain connects TRBV9 to TRBJ1-5; D is perhaps TRBD1 (5 bases). Trimming stripped 0 bases from V and 4 bases from J, with 11 bases between. Germline CDR1 is SGDLS and CDR2 is YYNGEE. This CDR3 has 15 amino acids.

The gene calls are TRBV9 and TRBJ2-1, with TRBD2 matching over 8 bases. Germline V lookup: CDR1 SGDLS, CDR2 YYNGEE. V lost 1 base and J lost 5; bases outside the gene matches: 14. The CDR3 totals 18 residues. Here the CDR3 DNA reads TGTGCCAGCAGCGTAAGCGGGAGTTTGCCCAGGGGCGACAATGAGCAGTTCTTC. This sequence encodes CASSVSGSLPRGDNEQFF.

This clone was counted between two and nine times. The V and J genes are TRBV24-1 and TRBJ2-1; D is undetermined. The V and J ends lost 1 base and 11 bases respectively, with 11 bases between them. The germline V gene encodes CDR1 KGHDR and CDR2 SFDVKD. The CDR3 is made up of 13 amino acids. In nucleotides, the CDR3 is TGTGCCACCAGTGATTTTGTGCGTCCCAAGCAGTTCTTC. Its protein product is CATSDFVRPKQFF.

CDR3 sequence (DNA): TGCGCCAGCAGCCAAGACTCCAGCTCTGGAAACACCATATATTTT. Translating gives CASSQDSSSGNTIYF. The gene calls are TRBV4-1 and TRBJ1-3; D gene ambiguous. In germline, CDR1 is MGHRA, CDR2 YSYEKL. Trimming pared 0 bases from V and 0 bases from J, leaving 6 bases between. The CDR3 has 15 residues.

This clone was seen a few times. This rearrangement joins TRBV19 to TRBJ1-1; perhaps TRBD1 as D (6 bases). Per the germline V gene, CDR1 is LNHDA and CDR2 is SQIVND (reference sequence). CDR3 length equals 13 residues. V dropped 5 bases and J dropped 5 bases, with 12 bases sitting between them. This chain's CDR3 is CASSWGRGTEAFF. CDR3 sequence (DNA): TGTGCCAGTAGTTGGGGGAGGGGGACTGAAGCTTTCTTT.

The chain recombines TRBV4-2 with TRBJ2-1; 11 nucleotides match TRBD2. Germline assignment: CDR1 LGHNA and CDR2 YNFKEQ. The CDR3 length is 15 residues. The J segment lost 7 bases and the V segment lost 1 base, leaving 3 bases of the junction unmatched. CDR3 nucleotides: TGTGCCAGCAGCCAAGGGACTAGCGGGCTAAATGAGCAGTTCTTC. It specifies CASSQGTSGLNEQFF.

The chain has TRBV7-3 and TRBJ2-5; 7 bases line up with TRBD1. After removal of 5 bases from V and 2 bases from J, the junction contained 2 bases not matched to a gene. Germline CDR1 is SGHTA and CDR2 is FQGTGA. This CDR3 is 13 amino acids long. The CDR3 DNA follows: TGTGCCAGCAGCCAGGGACAGCAAGAGACCCAGTACTTC. Translating it yields CASSQGQQETQYF.

J is TRBJ2-1 and V is TRBV11-2, with D unresolved. This CDR3 is built from 17 residues. V lost 5 bases to trimming and J lost 0 bases, with 17 bases between them. Germline CDR1 and CDR2: SGHAT and FQNNGV. This chain's CDR3 is CASSPNIRVSSYNEQFF. In DNA form, the CDR3 reads TGTGCCAGCAGCCCCAATATCCGGGTTAGCTCCTACAATGAGCAGTTCTTC.

This clone was counted between two and nine times. The chain joins TRBV19 to TRBJ2-3, with D possibly TRBD2 on 5 matching bases. Between the trimmed V and J ends, which lost 3 bases and 3 bases, there was a span of 13 bases. This CDR3 has 15 amino acids. The V gene's germline CDR1 is LNHDA and CDR2 SQIVND (reference sequence). The CDR3 region is CASSIRGFGTDTQYF. CDR3 in DNA: TGTGCCAGTAGTATCCGGGGATTTGGGACAGATACGCAGTATTTT. Full variable domain (missing parts from reference TRBV19 and TRBJ2-3): DGGITQSPKYLFRKEGQNVTLSCEQNLNHDAMYWYRQDPGQGLRLIYYSQIVNDFQKGDIAEGYSVSREKKESFPLTVTSAQKNPTAFYLCASSIRGFGTDTQYFGPGTRLTVL.

The rearrangement uses TRBV5-1 and TRBJ2-7, with D perhaps matching TRBD2 (6 bases). Trimming cost V 2 bases and J 3 bases, with 18 bases left between them. This CDR3 spans 16 amino acids. Germline V CDR1 and CDR2: SGHRS, YFSETQ. This chain's CDR3 is CASSFSAREPVYEQYF. For the CDR3, the DNA is TGCGCCAGCAGCTTTTCGGCTCGGGAGCCCGTCTACGAGCAGTACTTC.